This T cell receptor beta chain stems from a study of OX40 agonist ivuxolimab in advanced cancers. Overall study: Mean age approximately 59 years, range roughly 23 to 79; about 85% male. Study conclusions and caveats: Among the nonresponders, some also had low normalized T-cell clonal expansion. Both CD4+ and CD8+ T cell populations in blood had undergone clonal expansion by week 6 at 0.1 to 3.0 mg/kg.

V was pared by 6 bases and J by 5 bases, with 11 bases between. CDR1 is MDHEN and CDR2 is SYDVKM in the germline V gene. The CDR3 extends over 14 amino acids. This clone is a singleton in its sample. What it binds is unknown. The sample holds other DNA sequences that translate to the same CDR3. Prior autoimmune disease or systemic immunosuppression barred patients. The table came from immunoSEQ multiplex PCR; TCRdb's copy has only in-frame clones and leaves some out. The table lists fewer than 100,000 clones, roughly 87% of them singletons, with roughly 5.8% in the top ten. V and J are TRBV28 and TRBJ1-6; weak D call: TRBD1 (6 bases). This TCR came from an adult with an advanced solid tumor such as melanoma, head and neck, liver or kidney cancer. The source material was CD4+ or CD8+ T cells sorted from blood, sampled in a trial of the OX40 agonist ivuxolimab. As DNA, the CDR3 is TGTGCCAGCAGCCCCGGGGGCGATAATTCACCCCTCCACTTT. Encoded protein: CASSPGGDNSPLHF.